Presented here are 9 T cell receptor beta chains from one specimen sequenced in a study of beta chain features in type 1 diabetes. Their target antigens are unknown. Whole-study results and caveats: TCRB CDR3 length was moderately but significantly reduced in all four CD4+ subsets of Type 1 diabetes patients.

The investigators reverse transcribed all of the isolated RNA, so they sequenced expressed TCRB transcripts. Profiled with immunoSEQ multiplex PCR; TCRdb holds only in-frame clones, not every one. This repertoire shows 200,000 to 300,000 clones, approximately 13% found once; its top ten account for 0.015% to 0.02%. The sequenced material came from naive CD4+ T cells from blood. The receptors stem from a man aged 30 to 39 with type 1 diabetes.

The rearrangement uses TRBV5-1 and TRBJ1-1, with 10 bases identical to TRBD1. Per the germline V gene, CDR1 is SGHRS and CDR2 is YFSETQ. The CDR3 contains 14 residues. V lost 4 bases to trimming and J lost 4 bases; unmatched junction nucleotides: 4. Here the CDR3 DNA reads TGCGCCAGCAGCCCGGGACAGGGGACCACTGAAGCTTTCTTT. Its protein product is CASSPGQGTTEAFF.

This clone was detected only a few times. The rearrangement joins TRBV11-2 to TRBJ2-3, with D possibly matching TRBD1 (6 bases). Germline CDR1 and CDR2: SGHAT and FQNNGV. Trimming stripped 5 bases from V and 6 bases from J, with 18 bases between. There are 15 residues in the CDR3. The CDR3 DNA reads as TGTGCCAGCAGCCCGATAGGACAGCCGATCGATACGCAGTATTTT. Translating it yields CASSPIGQPIDTQYF.

The chain has TRBV30 and TRBJ1-3; 8 nucleotides line up with TRBD1. Looked up from germline, CDR1 is GTSNPN and CDR2 is SVGIG (reference sequence). J was trimmed by 4 bases and V by 2 bases; bases with no gene match: 4. This CDR3 has 14 residues. CDR3 in DNA: TGTGCCTGGAGTCCGACAGGGGCCGGAAACACCATATATTTT. Its protein is CAWSPTGAGNTIYF.

A word on this clone: Additional DNA sequences in this sample encode the identical CDR3. This chain uses TRBV7-9 with TRBJ1-5, with 7 bases that match TRBD1. The germline V gene encodes CDR1 SEHNR and CDR2 FQNEAQ (reference sequence). Trimming took 4 bases from V and 3 from J; bases not matched to a gene: 3. This CDR3 has 14 residues. The CDR3 is CASSSGQPNQPQHF. As DNA, the CDR3 is TGTGCCAGCAGCTCGGGACAGCCCAATCAGCCCCAGCATTTT.

This sequence joins TRBV7-9 and TRBJ2-7, with a weak D call TRBD2 (7 bases). The ends were cut back, 0 bases at V and 1 base at J, with 16 bases in the middle. The CDR3 length is 17 residues. Germline CDR1 SEHNR, CDR2 FQNEAQ (reference sequence). The CDR3 DNA reads as TGTGCCAGCAGCTTAGCCTCCGGGGGAGGGGGGTCCTACGAGCAGTACTTC. It encodes CASSLASGGGGSYEQYF. Based on the CDR3 plus reference TRBV7-9 and TRBJ2-7, the full variable domain is DTGVSQNPRHKITKRGQNVTFRCDPISEHNRLYWYRQTLGQGPEFLTYFQNEAQLEKSRLLSDRFSAERPKGSFSTLEIQRTEQGDSAMYLCASSLASGGGGSYEQYFGPGTRLTVT.

This rearrangement joins TRBV29-1 to TRBJ2-5; D perhaps matches TRBD2 (6 bases). The J call may be in error: the DNA end matches TRBJ2-7 better. Germline CDR1 SQVTM, CDR2 ANQGSEA. The CDR3 consists of 14 residues. The CDR3 nucleotides are TGCAGCGTCGCGGGGTCCGCGGAATTCTACGAGCAGTACTTC. Its protein product is CSVAGSAEFYEQYF.

The sample holds a few counts of this clone. The chain employs TRBV19 and TRBJ2-7; 9 bases align to TRBD1. There are 15 residues in the CDR3. V lost 5 bases and J lost 4; bases outside the gene matches: 9. CDR1 and CDR2 (germline): LNHDA, SQIVND (reference sequence). The CDR3 sequence: CASSRTGTGNYEQYF. In nucleotides, the CDR3 is TGTGCCAGTAGTCGCACCGGGACAGGGAATTACGAGCAGTACTTC.

The chain has TRBV6-6 and TRBJ2-7; 9 positions match TRBD1. The CDR3 has 15 amino acids. V was clipped by 6 bases and J by 2 bases; unmatched bases: 8. CDR1 MNHNY and CDR2 SVGAGI come from the germline V gene (reference sequence). This CDR3 reads CASSPGDREPYEQYF. CDR3 sequence (DNA): TGTGCCAGCAGCCCAGGGGACAGGGAACCCTACGAGCAGTACTTC.

In its sample, this clone was seen a few times. The DNA of the CDR3 is TGTGCCAGCAGTTACGGCACCCCCTACGAGCAGTACTTC. Encoded protein: CASSYGTPYEQYF. The genes are TRBV6-5 and TRBJ2-7; D uncertain. V shed 2 bases and J shed 2 bases, with 7 bases lying between them. The CDR3 runs 13 residues. Germline CDR1 MNHEY, CDR2 SVGAGI.